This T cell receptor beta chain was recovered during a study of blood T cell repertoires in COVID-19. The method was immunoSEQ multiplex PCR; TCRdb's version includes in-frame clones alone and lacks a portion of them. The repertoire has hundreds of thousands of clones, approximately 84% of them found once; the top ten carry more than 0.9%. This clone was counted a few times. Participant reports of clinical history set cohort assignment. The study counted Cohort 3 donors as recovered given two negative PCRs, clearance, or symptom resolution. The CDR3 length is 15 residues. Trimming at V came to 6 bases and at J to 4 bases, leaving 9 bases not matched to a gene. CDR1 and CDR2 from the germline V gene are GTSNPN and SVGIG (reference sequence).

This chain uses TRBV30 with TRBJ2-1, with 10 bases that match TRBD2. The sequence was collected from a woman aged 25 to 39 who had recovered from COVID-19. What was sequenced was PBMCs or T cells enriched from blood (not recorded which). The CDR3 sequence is CACPTPSGGYNEQFF. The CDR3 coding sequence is TGTGCCTGTCCGACCCCTAGCGGGGGTTACAATGAGCAGTTCTTC.